These T cell receptor beta chains were read from a single sample in a study of blood T cell repertoires in COVID-19. Clones were sequenced by immunoSEQ multiplex PCR, and TCRdb holds only the in-frame ones, with some missing. This sample carries 100,000 to 150,000 clones, less than 90% of them seen once, and the ten largest clones take 6.6%. Sequenced input: peripheral blood. The receptors shown here come from a man older than 75 with active or convalescent COVID-19. Each CDR3 is given with its conserved first and last residue. The D gene is left open where the match is weak. Rows give clone size only sometimes, using once, few, many, or a class for an expanded clone.

once	TRBV29-1	15	TRBJ2-3	TRBD2	CSVELASGASDTQYF	TGCAGCGTTGAACTGGCTAGCGGGGCCTCAGATACGCAGTATTTT
NA	TRBV7-9	15	TRBJ2-3	NA	CASSPGRVVTDTQYF	TGTGCCAGCAGCCCAGGCAGGGTAGTCACAGATACGCAGTATTTT
once	TRBV12-3/TRBV12-4	13	TRBJ2-7	TRBD1	CASRKTGVDEQYF	TGTGCCAGCAGGAAGACAGGGGTTGACGAGCAGTACTTC
NA	TRBV2	13	TRBJ1-4	NA	CASSYRSPGKLFF	TGTGCCAGCAGCTACAGGAGCCCCGGGAAACTGTTTTTT
NA	TRBV6-1	15	TRBJ2-4	TRBD1	CASSEFQTGYDIQYF	TGTGCCAGCAGTGAATTTCAGACAGGGTATGACATTCAGTACTTC
NA	TRBV11-2	14	TRBJ2-5	TRBD2	CASSSPPGRETQYF	TGTGCCAGCAGCTCCCCGCCCGGGAGGGAGACCCAGTACTTC
once	TRBV6-5	11	TRBJ1-1	TRBD1	CASRRDREAFF	TGTGCCAGCAGGCGCGACAGGGAGGCTTTCTTT
NA	TRBV27	15	TRBJ1-2	NA	CASSLGVGQNYGYTF	TGTGCCAGCAGTTTAGGGGTGGGGCAAAACTATGGCTACACCTTC
NA	TRBV2	15	TRBJ2-2	TRBD1	CASRLQGANTGELFF	TGTGCCAGCAGATTACAGGGGGCGAACACCGGGGAGCTGTTTTTT
NA	TRBV28	13	TRBJ1-5	NA	CASRRQSTQPQHF	TGTGCCAGCAGGAGACAGTCGACTCAGCCCCAGCATTTT
NA	TRBV5-4	16	TRBJ2-1	NA	CASRSDGSWGPNEQFF	TGTGCCAGCAGAAGCGATGGAAGCTGGGGCCCCAATGAGCAGTTCTTC
NA	TRBV6-2/TRBV6-3	14	TRBJ2-4	NA	CASSYLTGGDIQYF	TGTGCCAGCAGTTATTTGACAGGTGGGGACATTCAGTACTTC
NA	TRBV3-1/TRBV3-2	20	TRBJ2-5	NA	CASSQKLPGTGGHSQETQYF	TGTGCCAGCAGCCAAAAGCTCCCGGGAACGGGGGGCCACTCTCAAGAGACCCAGTACTTC
once	TRBV4-3	16	TRBJ2-7	TRBD1	CASSPNRGQGPSEQYF	TGCGCCAGCAGCCCCAACCGGGGACAGGGGCCCTCCGAGCAGTACTTC
NA	TRBV7-9	16	TRBJ2-5	TRBD1	CASSMPPGQGGETQYF	TGTGCCAGCAGCATGCCACCGGGACAGGGTGGGGAGACCCAGTACTTC
NA	TRBV18	17	TRBJ1-5	NA	CASSPRRGGAGSETQHF	TGTGCCAGCTCACCACGGAGGGGGGGAGCAGGTTCAGAGACCCAGCATTTT
NA	TRBV10-3	14	TRBJ2-2	NA	CAISETASTGELFF	TGTGCCATCAGTGAGACTGCGAGCACCGGGGAGCTGTTTTTT
NA	TRBV5-6	14	TRBJ1-3	NA	CASSLPPLRETIYF	TGTGCCAGCAGCTTACCACCCCTTCGTGAGACCATATATTTT
NA	TRBV7-6	15	TRBJ2-1	TRBD2	CASSAVYGRNNEQFF	TGTGCCAGCAGCGCCGTGTACGGGAGGAACAATGAGCAGTTCTTC
NA	TRBV19	13	TRBJ2-7	NA	CASSHRHTYEQYF	TGTGCCAGTAGTCACCGACACACCTACGAGCAGTACTTC
NA	TRBV28	12	TRBJ1-5	NA	CASSRVVATQHF	TGTGCCAGCAGTCGGGTCGTTGCGACCCAGCATTTT
once	TRBV7-7	13	TRBJ2-7	NA	CASSLTRVDEQYF	TGTGCCAGCAGCTTAACCAGGGTCGACGAGCAGTACTTC
NA	TRBV6-2/TRBV6-3	18	TRBJ1-2	NA	CASSLRSTGQLNGYGYTF	TGTGCCAGCAGTCTAAGATCAACCGGACAGCTAAATGGTTATGGCTACACCTTC
NA	TRBV30	13	TRBJ1-2	NA	CASRGLFEYGYTF	TGTGCCTCCAGGGGCCTCTTTGAGTATGGCTACACCTTC
NA	TRBV9	16	TRBJ1-3	NA	CASSVGPRSPGNTIYF	TGTGCCAGCAGCGTAGGGCCCAGGTCACCGGGGAACACCATATATTTT
NA	TRBV7-8	14	TRBJ1-5	NA	CASSRGWGDQPQHF	TGTGCCAGCAGCCGAGGGTGGGGGGATCAGCCCCAGCATTTT
NA	TRBV9	14	TRBJ1-5	TRBD1	CASSVEGAGQPQHF	TGTGCCAGCAGCGTAGAGGGGGCAGGGCAGCCCCAGCATTTT
NA	TRBV6-5	15	TRBJ2-2	TRBD2	CASSPGLAVTGELFF	TGTGCCAGCAGCCCGGGACTAGCGGTCACCGGGGAGCTGTTTTTT
once	TRBV7-9	14	TRBJ1-2	TRBD1	CASSLVAGGNGYTF	TGTGCCAGCAGCTTAGTGGCAGGGGGAAATGGCTACACCTTC
NA	TRBV9	17	TRBJ2-2	TRBD2	CASSVGASGGFTGELFF	TGTGCCAGCAGCGTAGGGGCTAGCGGGGGGTTCACCGGGGAGCTGTTTTTT
NA	TRBV7-3	13	TRBJ2-1	NA	CASSLNSRNEQFF	TGTGCCAGCAGCTTAAATTCCCGCAATGAGCAGTTCTTC
NA	TRBV5-1	15	TRBJ2-2	TRBD1	CASSDGTGVPGELFF	TGCGCCAGCAGCGACGGGACAGGGGTCCCCGGGGAGCTGTTTTTT
NA	TRBV19	12	TRBJ2-4	NA	CASSNRENIQYF	TGTGCCAGTAGTAACAGGGAAAACATTCAGTACTTC
NA	TRBV10-2	18	TRBJ2-1	TRBD2	CASSFLGGRAHSYNEQFF	TGCGCCAGCAGTTTTCTCGGCGGGAGGGCCCATTCCTACAATGAGCAGTTCTTC
NA	TRBV25-1	14	TRBJ1-4	TRBD1	CASSRQGRGEKLFF	TGTGCCAGCTCCCGACAGGGGCGAGGCGAAAAACTGTTTTTT
once	TRBV5-1	18	TRBJ2-3	TRBD2	CASSLGVRTSGSTDTQYF	TGCGCCAGCAGCTTGGGCGTAAGGACTAGCGGGAGCACAGATACGCAGTATTTT
NA	TRBV3-1/TRBV3-2	17	TRBJ2-7	TRBD2	CASSQGGPWDYAYEQYF	TGTGCCAGCAGCCAAGGTGGGCCTTGGGACTATGCGTACGAGCAGTACTTC
NA	TRBV19	14	TRBJ1-1	TRBD1	CASSVDREGPEAFF	TGTGCCAGTAGTGTGGACAGGGAGGGGCCTGAAGCTTTCTTT
NA	TRBV9	14	TRBJ2-3	NA	CASNFGGRTDTQYF	TGTGCCAGCAACTTCGGGGGACGCACAGATACGCAGTATTTT
NA	TRBV7-3	17	TRBJ1-2	TRBD1	CASSLTPLTGGVDGYTF	TGTGCCAGCAGCTTAACGCCCTTGACAGGGGGAGTCGATGGCTACACCTTC
NA	TRBV7-3	16	TRBJ2-1	TRBD2	CASTRLLAGGPNEQFF	TGTGCCAGCACCCGACTCCTAGCGGGAGGGCCTAATGAGCAGTTCTTC
NA	TRBV9	16	TRBJ1-4	TRBD1	CASSVAVGGAKEKLFF	TGTGCCAGCAGCGTAGCTGTAGGGGGCGCTAAGGAAAAACTGTTTTTT
once	TRBV7-9	17	TRBJ1-2	NA	CASSLNPRELLDYGYTF	TGTGCCAGCAGCTTAAACCCCCGGGAATTGCTGGACTATGGCTACACCTTC
NA	TRBV6-5	12	TRBJ2-2	NA	CASRLNTGELFF	TGTGCCAGCAGGCTAAACACCGGGGAGCTGTTTTTT
NA	TRBV5-1	20	TRBJ2-7	TRBD2	CASSLVQGTVTSGRSSEQYF	TGCGCCAGCAGCTTGGTACAGGGGACTGTAACTAGCGGGCGTTCCTCCGAGCAGTACTTC
NA	TRBV19	12	TRBJ2-1	NA	CASSGSYNEQFF	TGTGCCAGTAGCGGGAGTTACAATGAGCAGTTCTTC
NA	TRBV3-1/TRBV3-2	17	TRBJ2-7	TRBD2	CASSLLGLAGGRTEQYF	TGTGCCAGCAGCCTCCTCGGACTAGCGGGGGGCCGCACCGAGCAGTACTTC
once	TRBV24-1	14	TRBJ2-3	TRBD1	CATSDLGLTGTQYF	TGTGCCACCAGTGATTTGGGGCTGACAGGGACGCAGTATTTT
NA	TRBV28	12	TRBJ1-1	NA	CASSFGRGWAFF	TGTGCCAGCAGTTTCGGCAGGGGCTGGGCTTTCTTT
NA	TRBV5-1	16	TRBJ2-3	TRBD1	CASSSRTGAITDTQYF	TGCGCCAGCAGCTCCCGGACAGGGGCGATTACAGATACGCAGTATTTT
NA	TRBV5-1	15	TRBJ2-1	TRBD1	CASSWGQFGLNEQFF	TGCGCCAGCAGCTGGGGACAGTTCGGGCTCAATGAGCAGTTCTTC
once	TRBV5-5	16	TRBJ2-1	TRBD2	CASSPTTLAGGVEQFF	TGTGCCAGCAGCCCAACCACGTTGGCGGGGGGGGTTGAGCAGTTCTTC
few	TRBV5-8	14	TRBJ2-2	NA	CASSFSANTGELFF	TGTGCCAGCAGCTTTTCAGCGAACACCGGGGAGCTGTTTTTT
NA	TRBV24-1	16	TRBJ2-1	NA	CATSDLASLSSNEQFF	TGTGCCACCAGTGATTTGGCCTCTTTATCTAGCAATGAGCAGTTCTTC
NA	TRBV30	12	TRBJ1-2	NA	CAWSGGAHGYTF	TGTGCCTGGAGTGGCGGGGCCCATGGCTACACCTTC
NA	TRBV2	14	TRBJ2-4	TRBD1	CASRDRAPKNIQYF	TGTGCCAGCAGGGACAGGGCGCCCAAAAACATTCAGTACTTC
NA	TRBV4-1	15	TRBJ2-5	TRBD1	CASSHPGQGLETQYF	TGCGCCAGCAGCCATCCGGGACAGGGCTTGGAGACCCAGTACTTC